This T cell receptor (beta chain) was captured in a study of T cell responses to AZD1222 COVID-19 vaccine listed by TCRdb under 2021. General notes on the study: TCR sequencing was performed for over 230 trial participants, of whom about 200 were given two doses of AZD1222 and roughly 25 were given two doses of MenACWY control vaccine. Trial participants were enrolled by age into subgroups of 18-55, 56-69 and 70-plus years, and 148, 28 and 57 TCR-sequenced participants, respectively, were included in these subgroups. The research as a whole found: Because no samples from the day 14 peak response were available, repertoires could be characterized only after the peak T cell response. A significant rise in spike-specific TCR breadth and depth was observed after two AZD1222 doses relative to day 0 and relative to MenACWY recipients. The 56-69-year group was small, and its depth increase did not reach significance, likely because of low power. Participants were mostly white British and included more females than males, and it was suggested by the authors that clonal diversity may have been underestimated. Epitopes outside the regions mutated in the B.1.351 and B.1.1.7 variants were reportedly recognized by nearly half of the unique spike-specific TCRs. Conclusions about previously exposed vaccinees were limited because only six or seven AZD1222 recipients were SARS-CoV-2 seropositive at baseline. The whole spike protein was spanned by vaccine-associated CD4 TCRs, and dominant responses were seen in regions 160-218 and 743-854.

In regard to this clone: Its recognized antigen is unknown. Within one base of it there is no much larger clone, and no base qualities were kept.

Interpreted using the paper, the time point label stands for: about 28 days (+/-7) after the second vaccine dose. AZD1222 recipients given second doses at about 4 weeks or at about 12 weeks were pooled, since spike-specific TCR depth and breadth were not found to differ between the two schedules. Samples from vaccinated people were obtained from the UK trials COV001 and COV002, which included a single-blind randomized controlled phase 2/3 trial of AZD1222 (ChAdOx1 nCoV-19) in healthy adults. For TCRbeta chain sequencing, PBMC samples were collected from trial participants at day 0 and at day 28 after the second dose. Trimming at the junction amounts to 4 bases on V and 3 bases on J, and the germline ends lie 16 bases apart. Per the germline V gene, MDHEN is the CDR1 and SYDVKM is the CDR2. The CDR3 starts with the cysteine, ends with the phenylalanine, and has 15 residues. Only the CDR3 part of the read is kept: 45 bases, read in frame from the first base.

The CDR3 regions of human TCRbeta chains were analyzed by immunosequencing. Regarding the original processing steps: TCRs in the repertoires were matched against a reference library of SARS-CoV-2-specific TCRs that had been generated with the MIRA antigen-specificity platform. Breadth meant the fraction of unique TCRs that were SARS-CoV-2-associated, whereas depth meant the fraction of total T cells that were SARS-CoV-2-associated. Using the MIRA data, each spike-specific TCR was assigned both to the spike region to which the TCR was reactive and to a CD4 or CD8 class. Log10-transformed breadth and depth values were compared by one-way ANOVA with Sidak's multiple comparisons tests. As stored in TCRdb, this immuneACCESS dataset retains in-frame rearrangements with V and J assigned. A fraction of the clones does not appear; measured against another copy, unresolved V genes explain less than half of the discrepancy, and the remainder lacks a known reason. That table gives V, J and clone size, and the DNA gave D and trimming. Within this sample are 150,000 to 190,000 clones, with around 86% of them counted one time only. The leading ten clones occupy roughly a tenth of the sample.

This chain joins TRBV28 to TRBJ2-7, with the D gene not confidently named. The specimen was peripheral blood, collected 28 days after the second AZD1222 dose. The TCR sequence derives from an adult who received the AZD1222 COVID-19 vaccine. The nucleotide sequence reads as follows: TGTGCCAGCAGTTACATGGGTACTACGAGCTACGAGCAGTACTTC. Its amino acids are CASSYMGTTSYEQYF.